This entry is about one TCR beta chain. Researchers ran the PCR with 60 Vbeta and 13 Jbeta primers. The repertoire was sequenced with immunoSEQ multiplex PCR; TCRdb's copy has only in-frame clones and lacks some. The table includes fewer than 120,000 clones, around 88% detected once. This sample stems from a study of cytomegalovirus exposure and HLA in healthy donors. The V and J ends lost 0 bases and 1 base respectively, with 10 bases between them. This CDR3 region has 16 residues. CDR1 is PRHDT, CDR2 FYEKMQ, per germline (reference sequence). The sequence was collected from a man in his forties or fifties in good health and CMV-seronegative. This rearrangement joins TRBV13 to TRBJ1-5; tentative D call: TRBD1 (5 bases). The sequenced sample consisted of PBMCs. CDR3 coding DNA: TGTGCCAGCAGCTTAGGGGGGCTAGGAAGCAATCAGCCCCAGCATTTT. Residues: CASSLGGLGSNQPQHF.